This T cell receptor beta chain was sequenced in a study of T cells in tumors after PD-1 blockade. Sequencing used immunoSEQ multiplex PCR; TCRdb keeps in-frame clones, though not all of them. The sample records about 15,000 clones, roughly four fifths being singletons. This CDR3 is built from 19 residues. The ends lost 11 bases at V and 0 bases at J; junction bases unmatched: 21. Germline values: CDR1 SNHLY, CDR2 FYNNEI. This clone was seen a handful of times. Within the sample, other DNA sequences also encode this same CDR3. The input for sequencing was PBMCs, taken after anti-PD-1 treatment. V usage is TRBV2 and J usage is TRBJ2-1, with 8 positions matching TRBD2. The receptor was derived from a human donor with basal cell carcinoma. CDR3 bases: TGTGCCCGCTGTTACGGGGGGGCGCGGGCGGGGAGCTCCTACAATGAGCAGTTCTTC. Translation: CARCYGGARAGSSYNEQFF.